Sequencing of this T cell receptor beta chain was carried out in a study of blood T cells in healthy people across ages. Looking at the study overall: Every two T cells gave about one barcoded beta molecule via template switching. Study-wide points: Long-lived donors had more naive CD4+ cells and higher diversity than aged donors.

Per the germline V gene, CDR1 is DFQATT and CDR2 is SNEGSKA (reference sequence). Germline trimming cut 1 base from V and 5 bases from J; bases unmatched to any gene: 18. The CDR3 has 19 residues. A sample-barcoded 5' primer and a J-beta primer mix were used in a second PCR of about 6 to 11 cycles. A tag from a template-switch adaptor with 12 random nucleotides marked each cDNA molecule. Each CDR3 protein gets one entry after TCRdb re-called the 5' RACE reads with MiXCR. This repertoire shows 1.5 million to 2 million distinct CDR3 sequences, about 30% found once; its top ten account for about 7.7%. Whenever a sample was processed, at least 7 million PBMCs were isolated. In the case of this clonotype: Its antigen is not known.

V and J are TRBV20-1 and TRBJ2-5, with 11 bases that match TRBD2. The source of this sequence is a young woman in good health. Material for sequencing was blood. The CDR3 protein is CSARGALGVAGGPEETQYF. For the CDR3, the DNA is TGCAGTGCTAGAGGAGCCCTTGGCGTAGCGGGAGGGCCGGAGGAGACCCAGTACTTC.